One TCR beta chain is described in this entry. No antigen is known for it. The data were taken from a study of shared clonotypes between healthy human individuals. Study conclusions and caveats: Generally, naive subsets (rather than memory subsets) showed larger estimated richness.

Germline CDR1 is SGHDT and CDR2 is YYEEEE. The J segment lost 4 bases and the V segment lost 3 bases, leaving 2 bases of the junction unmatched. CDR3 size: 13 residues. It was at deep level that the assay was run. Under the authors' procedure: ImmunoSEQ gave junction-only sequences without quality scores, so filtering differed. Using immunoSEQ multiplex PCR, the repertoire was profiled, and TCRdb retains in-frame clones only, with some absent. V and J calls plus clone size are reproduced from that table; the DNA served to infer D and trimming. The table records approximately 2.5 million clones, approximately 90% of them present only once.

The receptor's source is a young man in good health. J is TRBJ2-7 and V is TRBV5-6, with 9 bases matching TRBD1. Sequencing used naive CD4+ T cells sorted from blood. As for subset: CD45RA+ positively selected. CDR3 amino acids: CASSYDRGYEQYF. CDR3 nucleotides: TGTGCCAGCAGCTACGACAGGGGGTACGAGCAGTACTTC. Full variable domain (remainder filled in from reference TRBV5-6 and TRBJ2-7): DAGVTQSPTHLIKTRGQQVTLRCSPKSGHDTVSWYQQALGQGPQFIFQYYEEEERQRGNFPDRFSGHQFPNYSSELNVNALLLGDSALYLCASSYDRGYEQYFGPGTRLTVT.